The 17 T cell receptor beta chains reported below all come from one sample, sequenced in a study of CD8+CD57+ T cells in acquired aplastic anemia (dated by TCRdb to 2017 to 2018). The reads were generated on an Illumina HiSeq 2000. Genomic DNA was used as template for profiling of TCR beta VDJ combinations and CDR3 sequences. Through fastp at Q25 and MiXCR, TCRdb rebuilt clones from the public reads, retaining in-frame beta chains. Records with the same CDR3 protein are collapsed into one entry carrying the most frequent genes and DNA. The sample yields approximately 170,000 distinct CDR3 sequences; less than 70% were counted once. Of the sample, about 17% falls within the top ten clones. The sequenced sample consisted of sorted CD4+, CD8+, or CD8+CD57+ T cells (not recorded which) from PBMCs. The receptors were gathered from a human donor in good health, serving as a control.

This clonotype was recorded a few times. CDR3 loop: CASSPGGAGDGYTF. For the CDR3, the DNA is TGTGCCAGCTCACCCGGCGGGGCAGGGGATGGCTACACCTTC. The rearrangement links TRBV18 to TRBJ1-2; tentative D call: TRBD1 (6 bases). The germline V and J ends were trimmed by 3 bases and 6 bases, with 14 bases remaining between them. This CDR3 region has 14 residues. Germline loops: CDR1 KGHSH, CDR2 LQKENI.

This clonotype has more than one count but fewer than ten. The gene calls are TRBV12-3 or TRBV12-4 and TRBJ2-7, with 10 nucleotides matching TRBD2. V trimming: 4 bases; J trimming: 4 bases; junction bases outside the gene matches: 7. This CDR3 has 15 residues. CDR3 region: CASSSPGLAEYEQYF. The CDR3 DNA reads as TGTGCCAGCAGTTCCCCCGGACTAGCGGAATACGAGCAGTACTTC.

This clonotype appeared a single time. V is TRBV29-1 and J is TRBJ1-1; D perhaps matches TRBD1 (5 bases). Germline V gene sequence: CDR1 SQVTM, CDR2 ANQGSEA. The CDR3 totals 13 residues. Between the trimmed V and J ends, which lost 6 bases and 2 bases, there was a span of 13 bases. The CDR3 loop reads CSVTAIHNTEAFF. In DNA, the CDR3 is TGCAGCGTGACAGCGATACACAACACTGAAGCTTTCTTT.

The table lists this clonotype with a count of one. This chain connects TRBV7-2 to TRBJ1-1, with unresolved D. The germline V gene encodes CDR1 SGHTA and CDR2 FQGNSA. The CDR3 length is 14 residues. The V end was cut by 8 bases, the J end by 3 bases, with 16 bases between. CDR3 region: CASSLGLGDTEAFF. Written as DNA, the CDR3 is TGTGCCAGCTCCCTTGGATTGGGTGACACTGAAGCTTTCTTT.

As for this clonotype: One end of the junction does not line up with germline, which may come from a read error. V and J are TRBV7-7 and TRBJ2-5, with 8 bases aligning to TRBD2. Germline loops: CDR1 SSHAT, CDR2 FNYEAQ (reference sequence). This CDR3 comprises 15 residues. CDR3 bases: TGTGCTAGCAGCTTCGAAGCGGGAGCGCCGGAGACCCAGTACTTC. It codes for CASSFEAGAPETQYF.

This rearrangement joins TRBV2 to TRBJ2-7; 8 positions agree with TRBD2. The V gene's germline CDR1 is SNHLY and CDR2 FYNNEI. The V and J ends lost 5 bases and 2 bases, in that order; junction bases with no gene match: 2. This CDR3 is built from 13 residues. CDR3 nucleotide sequence: TGTGCCAGCAGTTGGACTAGCCCCTACGAGCAGTACTTC. Its translation: CASSWTSPYEQYF.

This clonotype was observed a single time. J is TRBJ2-3 and V is TRBV11-2, with D perhaps TRBD1 (6 bases). V lost 4 bases and J lost 1, with 15 bases in between. The CDR3 covers 16 residues. Germline V gene lookup returns CDR1 SGHAT and CDR2 FQNNGV. The CDR3 coding sequence is TGTGCCAGCAGCTGGGGACACGGTGGGGGCACAGATACGCAGTATTTT. This codes for CASSWGHGGGTDTQYF.

The table lists this clonotype with a few counts. V gene TRBV7-8 combines with J gene TRBJ2-2, with D possibly matching TRBD1 (5 bases). Trimming removed 6 bases at V and 5 bases at J, with 7 bases between. Germline loops: CDR1 SGHVS, CDR2 FQNEAQ. This CDR3 is 12 amino acids long. CDR3 DNA sequence: TGTGCCAGCAGTCAGGGAACCGGGGAGCTGTTTTTT. It yields the protein CASSQGTGELFF.

This clonotype was seen repeatedly, ten times or more. The rearrangement uses TRBV7-3 and TRBJ2-1; TRBD2 aligns across 7 bases. The V gene end was trimmed by 2 bases and the J gene end by 9 bases; junction bases not matched to a gene: 1. Looked up from germline, CDR1 is SGHTA and CDR2 is FQGTGA. The CDR3 contains 12 residues. CDR3 amino acids: CASSLGEGEQFF. Here the CDR3 DNA reads TGTGCCAGCAGCTTAGGGGAGGGTGAGCAGTTCTTC.

The chain is built from TRBV25-1 and TRBJ2-1; D perhaps matches TRBD2 (6 bases). This CDR3 is built from 13 residues. In germline, CDR1 is MGHDK, CDR2 SYGVNS. V was shortened by 3 bases and J by 6 bases, with 9 bases between the two germline ends. The CDR3 protein is CASSEEGGNEQFF. In nucleotides, the CDR3 is TGTGCCAGCAGTGAGGAGGGCGGCAATGAGCAGTTCTTC.

V gene TRBV20-1 combines with J gene TRBJ2-3; no definite D call. CDR1 and CDR2 (germline): DFQATT, SNEGSKA (reference sequence). CDR3 length: 13 amino acids. V shed 4 bases and J shed 3 bases, with 11 bases lying between them. For the CDR3, the DNA is TGCAGTGCTACATGGGTGGCAACAGATACGCAGTATTTT. Amino acids: CSATWVATDTQYF.

The V gene is TRBV7-2, the J gene TRBJ1-5; 8 bases agree with TRBD1. The V and J ends lost 5 bases and 11 bases, in that order; junction bases with no gene match: 8. CDR1 is SGHTA, CDR2 FQGNSA, per germline. This CDR3 is built from 13 residues. As DNA, the CDR3 is TGTGCCAGCAGCCAGGGGGCGCGGGAGACCCAGCATTTT. This sequence encodes CASSQGARETQHF. The full variable domain, its missing parts supplied by reference TRBV7-2 and TRBJ1-5, is GAGVSQSPSNKVTEKGKDVELRCDPISGHTALYWYRQSLGQGLEFLIYFQGNSAPDKSGLPSDRFSAERTGGSVSTLTIQRTQQEDSAVYLCASSQGARETQHFGDGTRLSIL.

V is TRBV10-1 and J is TRBJ2-7; the match to TRBD1 covers 9 bases. V was clipped by 6 bases and J by 4 bases; unmatched bases: 4. This CDR3 spans 13 amino acids. Germline V gene lookup returns CDR1 WNHNN and CDR2 SYGVQD (reference sequence). This CDR3 is CASSTGGGYEQYV. DNA for the CDR3: TGCGCCAGCAGCACAGGGGGCGGATACGAGCAGTACGTC.

Comment on this clonotype: It is unclear where the CDR3 begins or ends on the DNA, so no DNA is shown, and the CDR3 is as TCRdb lists it. V is TRBV11-2 and J is TRBJ1-1; no check of the table's D call, TRBD1, against the DNA was made. The CDR3 length equals 23 residues, ends included. In germline, CDR1 is SGHAT, CDR2 FQNNGV. The CDR3 loop reads CASSFVQGNSPLHFGTGSTEAFF.

Details on this clonotype: No conserved phenylalanine or tryptophan is present at the end of the CDR3, so a read error is the likely explanation. The DNA is omitted, as the CDR3 cannot be located on it reliably, and the CDR3 follows TCRdb's listing. V usage is TRBV20-1 and J usage is TRBJ2-7; the D call TRBD1 from the table was never checked on the DNA. The length of the CDR3 is 14 amino acids, counting both ends. The germline V gene encodes CDR1 DFQATT and CDR2 SNEGSKA (reference sequence). CDR3 sequence: CSARSAGTAPTSST.

The CDR3 bases are TGCAGTGCTAGCGGGGGGGCCAAACAGCAGTACTTC. The encoded protein is CSASGGAKQQYF. J is TRBJ2-7 and V is TRBV20-1, with TRBD2 identical over 8 bases. The V and J ends lost 3 bases and 8 bases, in that order; junction bases with no gene match: 6. This CDR3 has 12 amino acids. The germline gives CDR1 DFQATT, CDR2 SNEGSKA (reference sequence).

The gene calls are TRBV15 and TRBJ2-3; D possibly corresponds to TRBD1 (6 bases). CDR1 is LNHNV, CDR2 YYDKDF, per germline (reference sequence). Trimming took 4 bases from V and 1 from J, leaving 12 bases between them. The CDR3 contains 15 residues. The CDR3 loop is CATSKNRAGTDTQYF. In DNA form, the CDR3 reads TGTGCCACCAGCAAGAACAGGGCGGGCACAGATACGCAGTATTTT.